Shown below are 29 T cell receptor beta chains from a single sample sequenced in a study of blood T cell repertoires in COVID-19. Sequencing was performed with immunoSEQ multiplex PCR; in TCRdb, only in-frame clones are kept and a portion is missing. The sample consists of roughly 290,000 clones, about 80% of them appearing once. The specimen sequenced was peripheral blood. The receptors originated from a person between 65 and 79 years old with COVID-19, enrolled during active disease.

The CDR3 nucleotides are TGCGCCAGCTCGATGCAGCGAGACACTGAAGCTTTCTTT. It codes for CASSMQRDTEAFF. The chain has TRBV5-1 and TRBJ1-1; D gene uncertain. The germline V gene has CDR1 SGHRS and CDR2 YFSETQ. The ends were cut back, 7 bases at V and 3 bases at J, with 13 bases in the middle. CDR3 size: 13 residues. The full variable domain, in which reference TRBV5-1 and TRBJ1-1 provide the parts outside the CDR3, is KAGVTQTPRYLIKTRGQQVTLSCSPISGHRSVSWYQQTPGQGLQFLFEYFSETQRNKGNFPGRFSGRQFSNSRSEMNVSTLELGDSALYLCASSMQRDTEAFFGQGTRLTVV.

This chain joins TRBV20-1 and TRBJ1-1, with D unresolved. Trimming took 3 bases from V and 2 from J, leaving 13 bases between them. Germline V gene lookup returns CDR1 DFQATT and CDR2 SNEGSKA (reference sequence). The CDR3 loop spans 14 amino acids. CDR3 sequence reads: CSASNSPENTEAFF. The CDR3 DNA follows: TGCAGTGCTAGTAATTCCCCAGAAAACACTGAAGCTTTCTTT.

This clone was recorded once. The CDR3 bases are TGTGCCAGCAGCTTCAGGGTTAATGAGCAGTTCTTC. Protein: CASSFRVNEQFF. This chain joins TRBV5-4 and TRBJ2-1; a weak D match, TRBD1 (5 bases). The CDR3 runs 12 residues. Per the germline V gene, CDR1 is SGHNT and CDR2 is YYREEE (reference sequence). The germline V and J ends were trimmed by 2 bases and 7 bases, with 7 bases remaining between them. The entire variable domain, with the rest obtained from reference TRBV5-4 and TRBJ2-1, is as follows: ETGVTQSPTHLIKTRGQQVTLRCSSQSGHNTVSWYQQALGQGPQFIFQYYREEENGRGNFPPRFSGLQFPNYSSELNVNALELDDSALYLCASSFRVNEQFFGPGTRLTVL.

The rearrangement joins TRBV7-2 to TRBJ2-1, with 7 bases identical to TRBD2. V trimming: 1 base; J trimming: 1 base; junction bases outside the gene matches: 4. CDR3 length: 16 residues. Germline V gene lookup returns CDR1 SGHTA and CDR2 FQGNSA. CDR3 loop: CASSLEGGSSYNEQFF. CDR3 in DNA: TGTGCCAGCAGCTTAGAAGGCGGGAGTTCCTACAATGAGCAGTTCTTC.

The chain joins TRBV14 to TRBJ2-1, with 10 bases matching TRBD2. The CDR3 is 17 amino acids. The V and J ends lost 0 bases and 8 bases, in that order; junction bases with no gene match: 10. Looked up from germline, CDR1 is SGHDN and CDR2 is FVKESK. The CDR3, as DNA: TGTGCCAGCAGCCAAGAGTACAGCGGGAGGGCCTTCGATGAGCAGTTCTTC. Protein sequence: CASSQEYSGRAFDEQFF.

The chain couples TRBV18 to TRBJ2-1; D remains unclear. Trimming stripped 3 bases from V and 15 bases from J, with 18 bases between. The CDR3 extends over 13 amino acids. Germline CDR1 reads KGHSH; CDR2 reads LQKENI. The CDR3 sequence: CASSPLLTEHMFF. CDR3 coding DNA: TGTGCCAGCTCACCGCTCTTGACTGAACATATGTTCTTC.

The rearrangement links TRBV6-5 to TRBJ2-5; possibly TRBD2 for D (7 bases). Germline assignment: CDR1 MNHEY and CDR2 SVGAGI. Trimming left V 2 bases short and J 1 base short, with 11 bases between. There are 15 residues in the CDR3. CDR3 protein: CASSYRGALQETQYF. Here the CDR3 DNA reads TGTGCCAGCAGTTACCGGGGGGCGCTCCAAGAGACCCAGTACTTC.

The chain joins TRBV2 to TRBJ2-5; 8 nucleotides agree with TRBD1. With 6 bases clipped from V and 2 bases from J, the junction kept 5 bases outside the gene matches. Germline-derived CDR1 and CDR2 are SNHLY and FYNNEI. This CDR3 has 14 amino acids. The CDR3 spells CASRWDRTQETQYF. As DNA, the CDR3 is TGTGCCAGCAGGTGGGACAGGACACAAGAGACCCAGTACTTC.

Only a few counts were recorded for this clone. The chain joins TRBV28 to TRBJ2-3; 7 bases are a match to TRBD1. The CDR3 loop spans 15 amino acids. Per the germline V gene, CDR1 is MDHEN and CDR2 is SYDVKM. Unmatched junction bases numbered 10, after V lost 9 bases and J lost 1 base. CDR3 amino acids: CASWDSSDGTDTQYF. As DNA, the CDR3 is TGTGCCAGTTGGGACAGCTCAGATGGCACAGATACGCAGTATTTT.

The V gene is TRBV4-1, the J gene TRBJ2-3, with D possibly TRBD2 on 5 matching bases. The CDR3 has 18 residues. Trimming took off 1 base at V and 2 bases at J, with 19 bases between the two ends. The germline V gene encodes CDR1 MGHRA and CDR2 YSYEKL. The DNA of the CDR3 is TGCGCCAGCAGCCAAGGCCCTAGCCACTCCTTGAACACAGATACGCAGTATTTT. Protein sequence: CASSQGPSHSLNTDTQYF.

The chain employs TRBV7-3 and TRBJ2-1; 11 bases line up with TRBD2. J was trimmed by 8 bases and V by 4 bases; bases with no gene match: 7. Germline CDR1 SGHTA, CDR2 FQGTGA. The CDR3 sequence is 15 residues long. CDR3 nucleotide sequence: TGTGCCAGCAGCTCATTAGCGGGGGGGCTCGATGAGCAGTTCTTC. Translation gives CASSSLAGGLDEQFF.

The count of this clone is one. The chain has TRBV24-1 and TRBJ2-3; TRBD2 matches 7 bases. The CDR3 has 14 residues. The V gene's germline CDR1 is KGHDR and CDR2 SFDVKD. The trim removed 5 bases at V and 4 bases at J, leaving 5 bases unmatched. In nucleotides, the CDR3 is TGTGCCACCAGTGTCTCCGCGGGGGCAGATACGCAGTATTTT. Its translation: CATSVSAGADTQYF.

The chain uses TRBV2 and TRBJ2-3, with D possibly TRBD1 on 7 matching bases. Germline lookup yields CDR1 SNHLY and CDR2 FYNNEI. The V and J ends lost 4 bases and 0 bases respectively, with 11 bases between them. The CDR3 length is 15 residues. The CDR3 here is CASSVQGTSTDTQYF. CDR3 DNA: TGTGCCAGCAGTGTACAGGGGACTAGCACAGATACGCAGTATTTT.

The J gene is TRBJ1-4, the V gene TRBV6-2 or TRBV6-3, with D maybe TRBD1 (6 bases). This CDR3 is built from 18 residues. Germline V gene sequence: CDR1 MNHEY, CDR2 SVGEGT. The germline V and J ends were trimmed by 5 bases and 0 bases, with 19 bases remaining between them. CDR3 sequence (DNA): TGTGCCAGCAGTAACCGCCGCCCGGACAGAACAACTAATGAAAAACTGTTTTTT. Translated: CASSNRRPDRTTNEKLFF.

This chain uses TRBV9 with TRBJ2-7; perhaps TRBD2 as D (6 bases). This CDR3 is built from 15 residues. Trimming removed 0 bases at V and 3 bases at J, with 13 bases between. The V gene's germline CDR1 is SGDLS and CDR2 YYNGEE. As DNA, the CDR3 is TGTGCCAGCAGCGTAGGGGCTAGCGACCACTACGAGCAGTACTTC. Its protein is CASSVGASDHYEQYF.

The CDR3 spells CASREQGNYGYTF. The CDR3 DNA follows: TGTGCCAGCAGGGAACAGGGTAACTATGGCTACACCTTC. The chain has TRBV12-3 or TRBV12-4 and TRBJ1-2, with TRBD1 as a possible D gene (6 bases). V gave up 6 bases and J gave up 1 base, with 9 bases separating them. This CDR3 region has 13 residues.

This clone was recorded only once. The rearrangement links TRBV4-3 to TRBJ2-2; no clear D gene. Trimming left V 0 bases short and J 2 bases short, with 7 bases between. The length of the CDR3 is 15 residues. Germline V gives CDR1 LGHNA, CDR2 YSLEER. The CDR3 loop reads CASSQDLLNTGELFF. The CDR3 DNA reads TGCGCCAGCAGCCAAGATCTGTTAAACACCGGGGAGCTGTTTTTT.

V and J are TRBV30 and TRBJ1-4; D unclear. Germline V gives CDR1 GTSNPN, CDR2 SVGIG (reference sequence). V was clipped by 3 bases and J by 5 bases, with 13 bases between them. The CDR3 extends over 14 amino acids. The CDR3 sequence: CAWSRTEENEKLFF. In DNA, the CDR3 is TGTGCCTGGAGCCGGACGGAGGAAAATGAAAAACTGTTTTTT.

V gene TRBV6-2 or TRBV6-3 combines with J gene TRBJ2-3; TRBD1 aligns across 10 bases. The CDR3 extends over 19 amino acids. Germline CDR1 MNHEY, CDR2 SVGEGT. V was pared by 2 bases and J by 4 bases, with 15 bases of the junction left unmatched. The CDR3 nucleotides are TGTGCCAGCAGTTACCTGGTAACCCAGACAGGGGGCTCGGCAGATACGCAGTATTTT. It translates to CASSYLVTQTGGSADTQYF.

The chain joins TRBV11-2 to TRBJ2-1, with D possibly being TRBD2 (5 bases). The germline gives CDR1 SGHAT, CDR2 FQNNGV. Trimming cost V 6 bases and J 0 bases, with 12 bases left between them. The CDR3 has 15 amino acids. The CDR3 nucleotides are TGTGCCAGCAGTAGAAGCGGCAGCTCCTACAATGAGCAGTTCTTC. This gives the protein CASSRSGSSYNEQFF.

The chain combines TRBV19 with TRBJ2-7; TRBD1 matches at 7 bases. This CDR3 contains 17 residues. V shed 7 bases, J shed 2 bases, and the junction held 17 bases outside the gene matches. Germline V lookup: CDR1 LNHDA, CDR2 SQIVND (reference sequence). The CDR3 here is CASILKGQSKATYEQYF. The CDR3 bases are TGTGCCAGTATCCTTAAGGGACAGAGTAAGGCTACCTACGAGCAGTACTTC. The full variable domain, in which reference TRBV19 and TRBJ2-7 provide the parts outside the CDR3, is DGGITQSPKYLFRKEGQNVTLSCEQNLNHDAMYWYRQDPGQGLRLIYYSQIVNDFQKGDIAEGYSVSREKKESFPLTVTSAQKNPTAFYLCASILKGQSKATYEQYFGPGTRLTVT.

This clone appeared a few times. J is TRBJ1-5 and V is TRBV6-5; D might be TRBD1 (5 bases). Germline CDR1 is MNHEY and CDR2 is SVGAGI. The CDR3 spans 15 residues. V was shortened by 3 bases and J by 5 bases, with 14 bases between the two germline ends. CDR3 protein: CASSYPRGKDQPQHF. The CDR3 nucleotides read TGTGCCAGCAGTTATCCGCGGGGGAAGGATCAGCCCCAGCATTTT.

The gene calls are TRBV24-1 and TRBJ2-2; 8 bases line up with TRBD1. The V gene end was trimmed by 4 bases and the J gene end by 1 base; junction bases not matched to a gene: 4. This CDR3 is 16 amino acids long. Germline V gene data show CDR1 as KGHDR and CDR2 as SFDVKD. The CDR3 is CATSDPGQGNTGELFF. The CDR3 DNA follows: TGTGCCACCAGTGACCCTGGACAGGGGAACACCGGGGAGCTGTTTTTT.

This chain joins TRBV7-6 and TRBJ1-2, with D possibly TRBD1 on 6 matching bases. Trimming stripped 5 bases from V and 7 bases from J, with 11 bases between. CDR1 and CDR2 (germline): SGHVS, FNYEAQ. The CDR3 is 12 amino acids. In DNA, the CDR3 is TGTGCCAGCAGCACCCAGGACAGTGGCTACACCTTC. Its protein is CASSTQDSGYTF.

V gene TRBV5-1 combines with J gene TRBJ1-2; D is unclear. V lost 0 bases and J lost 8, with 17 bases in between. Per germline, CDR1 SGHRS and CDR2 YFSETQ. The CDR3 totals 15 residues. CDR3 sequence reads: CASSLGATVDTGYTF. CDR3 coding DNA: TGCGCCAGCAGCTTGGGGGCCACGGTCGACACGGGCTACACCTTC.

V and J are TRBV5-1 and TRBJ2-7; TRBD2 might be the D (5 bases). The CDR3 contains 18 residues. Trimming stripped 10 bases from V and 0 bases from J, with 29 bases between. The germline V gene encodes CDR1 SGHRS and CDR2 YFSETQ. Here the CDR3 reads CAYPLSGIVPSSSYEQYF. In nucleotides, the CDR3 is TGCGCCTACCCTTTGTCCGGGATCGTCCCTTCAAGCTCCTACGAGCAGTACTTC.

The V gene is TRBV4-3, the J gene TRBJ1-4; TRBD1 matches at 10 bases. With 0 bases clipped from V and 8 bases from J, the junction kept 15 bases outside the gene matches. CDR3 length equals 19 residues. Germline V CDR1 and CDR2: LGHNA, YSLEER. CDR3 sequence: CASSQDLTGGGNTDEKLFF. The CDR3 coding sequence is TGCGCCAGCAGCCAAGATTTGACAGGGGGCGGAAATACGGACGAAAAACTGTTTTTT.

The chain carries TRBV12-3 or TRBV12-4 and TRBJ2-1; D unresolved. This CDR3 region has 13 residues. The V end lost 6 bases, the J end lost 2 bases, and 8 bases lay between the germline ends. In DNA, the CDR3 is TGTGCCAGCAGCCGCGAGGCCTACAATGAGCAGTTCTTC. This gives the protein CASSREAYNEQFF.

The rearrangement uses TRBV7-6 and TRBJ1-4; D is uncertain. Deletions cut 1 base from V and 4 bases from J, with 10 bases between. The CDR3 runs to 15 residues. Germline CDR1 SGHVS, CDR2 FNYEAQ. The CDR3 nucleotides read TGTGCCAGCAGCTTAGTTGAATCGGGTAATGAAAAACTGTTTTTT. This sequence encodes CASSLVESGNEKLFF.